One sample yielded the 23 T cell receptor beta chains listed below, sequenced in a study of CD8 T cells in ankylosing spondylitis. TCRdb independently ran MiXCR on the 5' RACE reads; one entry per CDR3 protein. Here the sample spans about 360,000 distinct CDR3 sequences, roughly 22% being singletons. Sequenced input: blood, either unsorted or a sorted T cell fraction (not recorded which). Every receptor here comes from a male donor with ankylosing spondylitis or in good health (not recorded which).

The chain recombines TRBV19 with TRBJ1-5; the D is unclear. Germline V lookup: CDR1 LNHDA, CDR2 SQIVND (reference sequence). The CDR3 extends over 15 amino acids. The V end lost 3 bases, the J end lost 0 bases, and 9 bases lay between the germline ends. DNA for the CDR3: TGTGCCAGTAGTATGGCGCACTATAGCAATCAGCCCCAGCATTTT. Protein product: CASSMAHYSNQPQHF.

This clonotype was recorded a few times. The chain uses TRBV27 and TRBJ2-7; D unclear. Looked up from germline, CDR1 is MNHEY and CDR2 is SMNVEV (reference sequence). Trimming cost V 3 bases and J 2 bases, with 11 bases left between them. This CDR3 is built from 14 residues. CDR3 DNA sequence: TGTGCCAGCAGTTTCTTCAAAGATCCCTACGAGCAGTACTTC. Translating gives CASSFFKDPYEQYF.

This chain uses TRBV12-3 or TRBV12-4 with TRBJ2-2; 11 nucleotides match TRBD1. The CDR3 is made up of 15 amino acids. V shed 6 bases and J 3 bases; nucleotides not matched to a gene: 3. As DNA, the CDR3 is TGTGCCAGCAGCGGACAGGGGGCCGACACCGGGGAGCTGTTTTTT. It specifies CASSGQGADTGELFF.

The chain employs TRBV2 and TRBJ1-1; TRBD1 aligns across 7 bases. Germline CDR1 is SNHLY and CDR2 is FYNNEI. This CDR3 is built from 12 residues. The CDR3 spells CANTGVGTEAFF. The CDR3 DNA reads TGTGCGAACACAGGGGTGGGAACTGAAGCTTTCTTT.

This clonotype was seen only a few times. This chain uses TRBV4-1 with TRBJ2-7; D perhaps matches TRBD2 (5 bases). Per the germline V gene, CDR1 is MGHRA and CDR2 is YSYEKL. Trimming took 2 bases from V and 7 from J, leaving 18 bases between them. This CDR3 spans 15 amino acids. CDR3 DNA: TGCGCCAGCAGCCAATTCATAGGTGCGGCGGGTGAGCAGTACTTC. Translation: CASSQFIGAAGEQYF.

The rearrangement links TRBV15 to TRBJ2-7; no clear D gene. The CDR3 has 12 residues. CDR1 is LNHNV, CDR2 YYDKDF, per germline (reference sequence). V shed 6 bases and J shed 5 bases, with 11 bases lying between them. CDR3 bases: TGTGCCACCAGTCCATCCGGCCACGAGCAGTACTTC. Protein product: CATSPSGHEQYF. The full variable domain, rest sourced from reference TRBV15 and TRBJ2-7, is DAMVIQNPRYQVTQFGKPVTLSCSQTLNHNVMYWYQQKSSQAPKLLFHYYDKDFNNEADTPDNFQSRRPNTSFCFLDIRSPGLGDTAMYLCATSPSGHEQYFGPGTRLTVT.

This chain joins TRBV6-5 and TRBJ1-5; possibly TRBD1 for D (5 bases). V shed 5 bases and J shed 3 bases, with 11 bases lying between them. Per germline, CDR1 MNHEY and CDR2 SVGAGI. This CDR3 is 14 amino acids long. Here the CDR3 reads CASSTLTDNQPQHF. CDR3 bases: TGTGCCAGCAGTACTTTGACAGACAATCAGCCCCAGCATTTT.

The chain has TRBV3-1 and TRBJ2-7; D might be TRBD1 or TRBD2, each matching 6 bases. CDR1 is LGHDT and CDR2 is YNNKEL in the germline V gene (reference sequence). The CDR3 covers 15 residues. V lost 0 bases, J lost 3 bases, and 12 bases lay in between. The CDR3 sequence is CASSQEGGGIYEQYF. The CDR3 nucleotides are TGTGCCAGCAGCCAAGAGGGGGGCGGGATCTACGAGCAGTACTTC.

This chain links TRBV12-3 or TRBV12-4 with TRBJ2-5; 9 bases agree with TRBD2. V lost 7 bases to trimming and J lost 2 bases; unmatched junction nucleotides: 14. CDR3 length: 17 residues. The CDR3 coding sequence is TGTGCCAGCACCTTCCGACTCGAGCGGGGGGTACAAGAGACCCAGTACTTC. Translation gives CASTFRLERGVQETQYF.

This rearrangement joins TRBV7-9 to TRBJ2-2; TRBD2 aligns across 13 bases. This CDR3 comprises 17 residues. Germline V gene sequence: CDR1 SEHNR, CDR2 FQNEAQ (reference sequence). Trimming cost V 5 bases and J 5 bases; bases outside gene matches: 8. DNA for the CDR3: TGTGCCAGCAGCCCGACTAGCGGGGGGCCTAGGACCGGGGAGCTGTTTTTT. It yields the protein CASSPTSGGPRTGELFF.

This clonotype was picked up a small number of times. This chain connects TRBV6-5 to TRBJ2-3; no definite D call. Germline CDR1 and CDR2: MNHEY and SVGAGI. The V gene lost 5 bases and the J gene lost 6 bases, with 12 bases spanning the gap. The CDR3 runs 13 residues. The CDR3 nucleotides read TGTGCCAGCAGTCACATACAGTTTGATACGCAGTATTTT. Residues: CASSHIQFDTQYF.

V gene TRBV4-1 combines with J gene TRBJ2-7; D call uncertain. V gave up 3 bases and J gave up 6 bases, with 18 bases separating them. Germline V gives CDR1 MGHRA, CDR2 YSYEKL. This CDR3 has 15 amino acids. CDR3 sequence (DNA): TGCGCCAGCAGCCAGGATAACCGGGTGGTCGGCGAGCAGTACTTC. Translating it yields CASSQDNRVVGEQYF.

The gene calls are TRBV9 and TRBJ2-2, with TRBD2 matching over 7 bases. Trimming removed 8 bases from V and 6 bases from J; junction bases left unmatched: 13. Looked up from germline, CDR1 is SGDLS and CDR2 is YYNGEE. The CDR3 spans 15 residues. CDR3 sequence (DNA): TGTGCCAGTCGGTCAAGCGGGAACGCCGCCGGGGAGCTGTTTTTT. It encodes CASRSSGNAAGELFF.

The chain employs TRBV29-1 and TRBJ2-2, with 7 positions matching TRBD2. The CDR3 is 15 amino acids. The J segment lost 0 bases and the V segment lost 5 bases, leaving 6 bases of the junction unmatched. Germline loops: CDR1 SQVTM, CDR2 ANQGSEA. CDR3 bases: TGCAGCGTTTGGGGGGGTGGATCGAACACCGGGGAGCTGTTTTTT. Its translation is CSVWGGGSNTGELFF.

This clonotype was counted only a few times. The chain is built from TRBV2 and TRBJ1-2; 9 bases are a match to TRBD1. V trimming: 10 bases; J trimming: 3 bases; junction bases outside the gene matches: 9. The CDR3 runs 14 residues. The V gene's germline CDR1 is SNHLY and CDR2 FYNNEI. In DNA form, the CDR3 reads TGTGCCATACCACAGGGGGCAGGGGACTATGGCTACACCTTC. Translation: CAIPQGAGDYGYTF. Variable domain in full (rest from reference TRBV2 and TRBJ1-2): EPEVTQTPSHQVTQMGQEVILRCVPISNHLYFYWYRQILGQKVEFLVSFYNNEISEKSEIFDDQFSVERPDGSNFTLKIRSTKLEDSAMYFCAIPQGAGDYGYTFGSGTRLTVV.

The chain has TRBV20-1 and TRBJ2-7, with TRBD1 matching over 8 bases. This CDR3 has 15 residues. V shed 3 bases, J shed 3 bases, and the junction held 10 bases outside the gene matches. Germline-derived CDR1 and CDR2 are DFQATT and SNEGSKA (reference sequence). CDR3 loop: CSAREVAGGFYEQYF. In DNA, the CDR3 is TGCAGTGCTAGGGAGGTGGCAGGGGGCTTCTACGAGCAGTACTTC.

The sample holds a few counts of this clonotype. V gene TRBV28 combines with J gene TRBJ1-2; D remains unclear. The germline V and J ends were trimmed by 3 bases and 4 bases, with 21 bases remaining between them. Germline CDR1 MDHEN, CDR2 SYDVKM. The CDR3 extends over 17 amino acids. CDR3 protein: CASSFAALQEEGYGYTF. The DNA of the CDR3 is TGTGCCAGCAGTTTTGCGGCTCTACAAGAAGAGGGCTATGGCTACACCTTC.

V gene TRBV5-1 combines with J gene TRBJ2-3, with D uncertain. V dropped 6 bases and J dropped 4 bases, with 12 bases sitting between them. Germline assignment: CDR1 SGHRS and CDR2 YFSETQ. The CDR3 is 13 amino acids. CDR3 sequence reads: CASTITRADTQYF. As DNA, the CDR3 is TGCGCCAGCACTATAACTCGGGCAGATACGCAGTATTTT.

In this sample, this clonotype turned up a few times. This sequence joins TRBV13 and TRBJ2-6; D is uncertain. Germline-derived CDR1 and CDR2 are PRHDT and FYEKMQ (reference sequence). The V end was cut by 1 base, the J end by 0 bases, with 13 bases between. The CDR3 is 18 residues long. As DNA, the CDR3 is TGTGCCAGCAGCTTAGCAGGCCTTACATTCTCTGGGGCCAACGTCCTGACTTTC. This sequence encodes CASSLAGLTFSGANVLTF.

This clonotype came up a few times. CDR3 sequence reads: CASRVAGGWNEQFF. CDR3 coding DNA: TGTGCCAGCAGAGTAGCGGGGGGCTGGAATGAGCAGTTCTTC. This chain connects TRBV2 to TRBJ2-1; 10 positions match TRBD2. The germline V gene has CDR1 SNHLY and CDR2 FYNNEI. The CDR3 spans 14 residues. Trimming removed 6 bases from V and 7 bases from J; junction bases left unmatched: 6.

The chain combines TRBV7-8 with TRBJ2-7; no clear D. The length of the CDR3 is 12 residues. Germline V gives CDR1 SGHVS, CDR2 FQNEAQ. Trimming shortened V by 5 bases and J by 2 bases, and 7 bases separated the two germline ends. Written as DNA, the CDR3 is TGTGCCAGCAGCGACAATACCTACGAGCAGTACTTC. Its protein product is CASSDNTYEQYF.

The chain couples TRBV6-5 to TRBJ1-1; D ambiguous. The CDR3 has 11 amino acids. V lost 2 bases and J 11 bases, leaving 9 bases between the germline ends. Germline CDR1 and CDR2: MNHEY and SVGAGI. CDR3 DNA: TGTGCCAGCAGTTACGGGAGCGATGCTTTCTTT. This sequence encodes CASSYGSDAFF.

V usage is TRBV2 and J usage is TRBJ2-5; 7 bases agree with TRBD2. Germline V gene data show CDR1 as SNHLY and CDR2 as FYNNEI. The CDR3 is 15 amino acids. After removal of 7 bases from V and 4 bases from J, the junction contained 12 bases not matched to a gene. The CDR3 DNA reads as TGTGCCAGCACCGGAGACGGGACTACCACAGAGACCCAGTACTTC. It yields the protein CASTGDGTTTETQYF.